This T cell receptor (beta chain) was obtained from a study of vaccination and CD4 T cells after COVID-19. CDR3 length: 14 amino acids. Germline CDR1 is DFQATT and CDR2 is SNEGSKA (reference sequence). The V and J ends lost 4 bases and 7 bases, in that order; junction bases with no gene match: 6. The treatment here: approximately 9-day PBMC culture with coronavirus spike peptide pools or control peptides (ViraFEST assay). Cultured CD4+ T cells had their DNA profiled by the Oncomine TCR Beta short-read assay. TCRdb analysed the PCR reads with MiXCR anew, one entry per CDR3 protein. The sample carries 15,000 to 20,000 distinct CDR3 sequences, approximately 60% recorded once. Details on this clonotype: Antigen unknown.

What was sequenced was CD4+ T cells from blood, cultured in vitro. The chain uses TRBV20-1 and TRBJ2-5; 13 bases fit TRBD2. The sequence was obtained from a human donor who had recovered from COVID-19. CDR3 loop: CSATGLAGAGTQYF. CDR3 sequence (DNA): TGCAGTGCTACCGGACTAGCGGGAGCGGGGACCCAGTACTTC.